This T cell receptor (beta chain) was profiled in a study of shared clonotypes between healthy human individuals. The study, taken as a whole, reports: A generally larger estimated richness was seen in naive subsets than in memory subsets. Large depth notwithstanding, sorted-subset sequencing proved incomplete by rarefaction. It was expected that sequencing depth would affect clonotype sharing among donors.

Worth noting for this clone: Its antigen is not known.

Profiling relied on immunoSEQ multiplex PCR, and the TCRdb table lists in-frame clones only, not all of them. This table has approximately 2.3 million clones, approximately 95% appearing once. This CDR3 has 14 amino acids. Per the germline V gene, CDR1 is SGHTA and CDR2 is FQGNSA. V lost 1 base and J 3 bases, leaving 8 bases between the germline ends. The CD4+ fraction was divided into a CD45RA+ naive subset and a CD45RA-negative memory subset. This receptor was taken from a man in his late teens or twenties in good health. Some clones in this sample may be carry-over from other donors' samples. This chain links TRBV7-2 with TRBJ2-3; D is ambiguous. Sequencing was done on a sample of naive CD4+ T cells from PBMCs. The subset here: CD45RA+ positively selected. CDR3 DNA: TGTGCCAGCAGCTTAGTCCGACGAACAGATACGCAGTATTTT. It codes for CASSLVRRTDTQYF.